Here is one TCR beta chain with its context. TCRdb reprocessed the RT-PCR reads via MiXCR and lists one record per CDR3 protein. The sample yields hundreds of thousands of distinct CDR3 sequences, 14% seen once. The CDR3 length is 14 residues. Germline V gene lookup returns CDR1 SGHAT and CDR2 FQNNGV. Trimming stripped 3 bases from V and 2 bases from J, with 11 bases between. This sequence joins TRBV11-2 and TRBJ2-7, with unresolved D. The sequence was collected from a female donor in good health, serving as a healthy control. Sequencing input: memory CD4+ T cells from blood. The CDR3 protein is CASSLTVRTYEQYF. The DNA of the CDR3 is TGTGCCAGCAGCTTGACCGTTCGAACCTACGAGCAGTACTTC. The full variable domain, rest sourced from reference TRBV11-2 and TRBJ2-7, is EAGVAQSPRYKIIEKRQSVAFWCNPISGHATLYWYQQILGQGPKLLIQFQNNGVVDDSQLPKDRFSAERLKGVDSTLKIQPAKLEDSAVYLCASSLTVRTYEQYFGPGTRLTVT.